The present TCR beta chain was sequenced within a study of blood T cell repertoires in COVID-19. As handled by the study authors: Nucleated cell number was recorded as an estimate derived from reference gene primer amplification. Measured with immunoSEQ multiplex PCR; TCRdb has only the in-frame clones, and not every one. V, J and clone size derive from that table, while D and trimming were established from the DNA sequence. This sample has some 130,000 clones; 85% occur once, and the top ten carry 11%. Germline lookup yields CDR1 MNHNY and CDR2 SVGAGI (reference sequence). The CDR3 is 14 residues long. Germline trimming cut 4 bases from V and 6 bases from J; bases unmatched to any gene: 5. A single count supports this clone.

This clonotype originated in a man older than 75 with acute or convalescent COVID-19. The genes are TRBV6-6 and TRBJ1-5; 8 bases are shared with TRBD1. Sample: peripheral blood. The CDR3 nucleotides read TGTGCCAGCAGTTCAGGACAGGGTAGTCAGCCCCAGCATTTT. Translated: CASSSGQGSQPQHF.